The clone carrying this TCR beta chain was detected once. As yet, its antigen is unknown. The CDR3 consists of 16 residues. V gave up 3 bases and J gave up 5 bases; unmatched junction bases: 7. CDR1 LGHDT and CDR2 YNNKEL come from the germline V gene (reference sequence). The data derive from a study of T cell responses to AZD1222 COVID-19 vaccine. Study conclusions and caveats: It was only 6 or 7 AZD1222 recipients who were seropositive at baseline.

Sequencing used immunoSEQ multiplex PCR; TCRdb keeps in-frame clones, though not all of them. The sample shows some 110,000 clones, 85% to 90% of them seen only once. The TCR originated in an adult in good health. The sequencing used peripheral blood, collected on day 0 of AZD1222 vaccination. V usage is TRBV3-1 (or the pseudogene TRBV3-2) and J usage is TRBJ1-6, with 7 bases that match TRBD1. The CDR3 region is CASSQKQGLNNSPLHF. The CDR3 region has the DNA TGTGCCAGCAGCCAGAAACAGGGGCTAAATAATTCACCCCTCCACTTT.